The clone carrying this TCR beta chain was recorded many times. The CDR3 end lies 3 residues beyond the end of the read and is filled in from the germline J gene. The data are from a study of T cell clonality in common variable immunodeficiency. The CDR3 runs to 15 residues. The V and J ends lost 5 bases and 2 bases, in that order; junction bases with no gene match: 6. From germline, CDR1 is SGHVS and CDR2 FQNEAQ. Profiled with immunoSEQ multiplex PCR; TCRdb holds only in-frame clones, not every one. Listed for the sample are 40,000 to 55,000 clones, none seen a single time. V and J are TRBV7-8 and TRBJ2-1; 7 positions match TRBD2. The material sequenced was peripheral blood mononuclear cells. The sequence came from a person aged 18 to 75 in good health. CDR3: CASSPRGETYNEQFF. CDR3 DNA, as far as it was read: TGTGCCAGCAGCCCCCGGGGGGAAACCTACAATGAG.